The 6 T cell receptor beta chains below all came from one sample that was sequenced in a study of identical twins. TCRdb independently ran MiXCR on the 5' RACE reads; one entry per CDR3 protein. The sample contains some 260,000 distinct CDR3 sequences, over 11% of which appear only once. Sequences were obtained from memory (CD45RO+) T cells sorted from blood. The source of these receptors is a woman between 18 and 29 years old in good health.

The J gene is TRBJ2-1, the V gene TRBV12-3 or TRBV12-4; 14 bases are a match to TRBD2. V lost 3 bases, J lost 10 bases, and 8 bases stayed unmatched. This CDR3 contains 16 residues. Written as DNA, the CDR3 is TGTGCCAGCAGTTTCCCGACTAGCGGGGGGGCATTGGAGCAGTTCTTC. This codes for CASSFPTSGGALEQFF.

This clonotype was seen a handful of times. The chain combines TRBV5-1 with TRBJ2-5; D is possibly TRBD1 (5 bases). The CDR3 has 14 residues. Germline CDR1 is SGHRS and CDR2 is YFSETQ. The V and J ends lost 4 bases and 3 bases respectively, with 13 bases between them. The CDR3 reads CASSRTPREETQYF. CDR3 in DNA: TGCGCCAGCAGCCGGACACCTCGCGAAGAGACCCAGTACTTC. Based on the CDR3 plus reference TRBV5-1 and TRBJ2-5, the full variable domain is KAGVTQTPRYLIKTRGQQVTLSCSPISGHRSVSWYQQTPGQGLQFLFEYFSETQRNKGNFPGRFSGRQFSNSRSEMNVSTLELGDSALYLCASSRTPREETQYFGPGTRLLVL.

The chain uses TRBV6-5 and TRBJ2-1; 11 nucleotides line up with TRBD2. V was pared by 0 bases and J by 7 bases, with 11 bases of the junction left unmatched. Germline V gene data show CDR1 as MNHEY and CDR2 as SVGAGI. The CDR3 extends over 18 amino acids. The CDR3 DNA reads TGTGCCAGCAGTTACTCGGGGGCTAGCGGGGGGAGGAGGAATGAGCAGTTCTTC. This sequence encodes CASSYSGASGGRRNEQFF.

The genes are TRBV4-2 and TRBJ1-5; D is uncertain. The CDR3 is made up of 15 amino acids. Germline V lookup: CDR1 LGHNA, CDR2 YNFKEQ. V was shortened by 0 bases and J by 11 bases, with 17 bases between the two germline ends. The CDR3 DNA reads as TGTGCCAGCAGCCAAGATCGGAACACCCCCGGGGCCCAGCATTTT. The encoded protein is CASSQDRNTPGAQHF.

The V and J genes are TRBV5-6 and TRBJ1-2, with TRBD1 identical over 8 bases. The ends lost 4 bases at V and 7 bases at J; junction bases unmatched: 9. Germline V gives CDR1 SGHDT, CDR2 YYEEEE. The CDR3 sequence is 14 residues long. The CDR3 DNA reads TGTGCCAGCAGCCTTGGACAGGGAATCAGTGGCTACACCTTC. It is translated as CASSLGQGISGYTF.

This clonotype was observed at least ten times. This chain uses TRBV12-3 or TRBV12-4 with TRBJ1-1; maybe TRBD1 (6 bases). V lost 4 bases and J 9 bases, leaving 12 bases between the germline ends. This CDR3 spans 12 amino acids. DNA for the CDR3: TGTGCCAGCAGTTCCGGACAGCCTAAAGCTTTCTTT. Protein sequence: CASSSGQPKAFF.